The 6 T cell receptor beta chains presented below share a single source sample, sequenced in a study of shared clonotypes between healthy human individuals. The protocol was immunoSEQ multiplex PCR, while the TCRdb copy is restricted to in-frame clones and leaves out a portion. The data contain 2 million to 2.5 million clones, nearly 97% of them singletons. Sequenced input: naive CD4+ T cells sorted from blood. Documented subset: CD45RA+ positively selected. These receptors came from a man in his late teens or twenties in good health.

Concerning this clone itself: Other DNA sequences in this specimen translate into the identical CDR3. The chain recombines TRBV18 with TRBJ2-5, with a possible D match to TRBD1 (5 bases). Between the trimmed V and J ends, which lost 1 base and 4 bases, there was a span of 7 bases. CDR3 length equals 13 residues. Germline V gene lookup returns CDR1 KGHSH and CDR2 LQKENI. The DNA of the CDR3 is TGTGCCAGCTCACCACGTCAGGGAGAGACCCAGTACTTC. As protein: CASSPRQGETQYF.

V gene TRBV20-1 combines with J gene TRBJ2-3; D call uncertain. The CDR3 is 11 residues long. Trimming cost V 7 bases and J 5 bases, with 10 bases left between them. Germline CDR1 and CDR2: DFQATT and SNEGSKA (reference sequence). CDR3 bases: TGCAGTGTTAGCCCGCAAGATACGCAGTATTTT. Protein: CSVSPQDTQYF.

The rearrangement joins TRBV2 to TRBJ2-4; perhaps TRBD2 as D (5 bases). V was trimmed by 8 bases and J by 0 bases, leaving 14 bases between them. Looked up from germline, CDR1 is SNHLY and CDR2 is FYNNEI. This CDR3 contains 15 residues. The CDR3 bases are TGTGCCAGCGGTGCTAGAGGGCTAGCCAAAAACATTCAGTACTTC. Amino acids: CASGARGLAKNIQYF.

With regard to this clone: Other nucleotide sequences from this sample produce the same CDR3. This chain connects TRBV11-2 to TRBJ2-5; D remains ambiguous. V lost 4 bases, J lost 4 bases, and 4 bases lay in between. The V gene's germline CDR1 is SGHAT and CDR2 FQNNGV. This CDR3 comprises 11 residues. CDR3: CASSSRETQYF. The CDR3 nucleotides are TGTGCCAGCAGCTCAAGAGAGACCCAGTACTTC. The full variable domain, rest sourced from reference TRBV11-2 and TRBJ2-5, is EAGVAQSPRYKIIEKRQSVAFWCNPISGHATLYWYQQILGQGPKLLIQFQNNGVVDDSQLPKDRFSAERLKGVDSTLKIQPAKLEDSAVYLCASSSRETQYFGPGTRLLVL.

This clone showed up just once. The junction departs from the called germline gene at one end, perhaps through a read error. The chain carries TRBV5-1 and TRBJ2-5, with 10 positions matching TRBD2. This CDR3 is built from 15 residues. Germline-derived CDR1 and CDR2 are SGHRS and YFSETQ. The CDR3 nucleotides read TGCGCCAGCAGCATAGCGGGGGGAAGTCAAGGGACCCAGTACTTC. This translates into CASSIAGGSQGTQYF.

The chain joins TRBV14 to TRBJ1-4; D gene ambiguous. Trimming took off 0 bases at V and 7 bases at J, with 9 bases between the two ends. From germline, CDR1 is SGHDN and CDR2 FVKESK. The CDR3 contains 14 residues. CDR3 DNA: TGTGCCAGCAGCCAAGATCTCAGGACTGAAAAACTGTTTTTT. Amino acids: CASSQDLRTEKLFF.